The source of this T cell receptor (beta chain) is a study of blood T cell repertoires in COVID-19. Background on the study: The analysed material was cDNA or gDNA that came from T cells, B-cell-depleted T cells, or PBMCs.

Assay: immunoSEQ multiplex PCR; the TCRdb copy retains only in-frame clones and omits some. The sample lists about 320,000 clones; about 83% were seen once. Germline assignment: CDR1 SQVTM and CDR2 ANQGSEA. Trimming pared 3 bases from V and 2 bases from J, leaving 7 bases between. This CDR3 comprises 13 residues. V and J are TRBV29-1 and TRBJ1-4, with D unresolved. The source is a woman aged 45-59 years with acute or convalescent COVID-19. The specimen was peripheral blood. The CDR3 coding sequence is TGCAGCGTTGACACGGGGACTAATGAAAAACTGTTTTTT. Its translation is CSVDTGTNEKLFF.